This T cell receptor beta chain emerged from a study of beta chain features in type 1 diabetes. Whole-study findings and limits: Shortening that was moderate but significant affected the TCRB CDR3s of Type 1 diabetes patients in all four CD4+ subsets.

As concerns this clone: Its target is unknown. At one boundary the junction diverges from the germline segment, which might be a read error.

Reverse transcribing all isolated RNA meant expressed TCRB transcripts were sequenced. Sequencing was performed with immunoSEQ multiplex PCR; in TCRdb, only in-frame clones are kept and a portion is missing. The data show about 130,000 clones, with around 9% seen just once and around 0.79% held by the top ten. The CDR3 totals 13 residues. The germline gives CDR1 SEHNR, CDR2 FQNEAQ (reference sequence). A heparinised blood draw that averaged about 0.11 L was obtained once from each donor. Naive, central memory, regulatory and stem cell-like memory cells within the CD4+ compartment were sorted using CD45RO/CCR7/CD25/CD127/CD95/CD27.

The rearrangement uses TRBV7-9 and TRBJ1-1, with unresolved D. The origin of this receptor is a man younger than 45 with type 1 diabetes. The sequencing input was central memory CD4+ T cells from blood. The CDR3 loop reads CASSHGGFTEAFF. Written as DNA, the CDR3 is TGCGCCAGCAGCCACGGAGGGTTTACTGAAGCTTTCTTT.